The clone carrying this T cell receptor (beta chain) was seen many times. The antigen is unknown. This entry is derived from a study of T cells in Graves' hyperthyroidism and ophthalmopathy. Study-level information: Peripheral blood collection took place at initial diagnosis, before any treatment.

Uncontrolled infections, other autoimmune diseases, pregnancy or lactation led to exclusion of patients. PBMCs were obtained from under 13 ml fresh peripheral blood. The source material, RNA transcripts, was used to amplify TCR beta CDR3 regions. During a first-round RT-PCR of the TCR CDR3, the HTBI primer set was used. TCRdb independently ran MiXCR on the multiplex PCR reads; one entry per CDR3 protein. The sample lists about 610,000 distinct CDR3 sequences; roughly 14% were seen once. General study findings and limits: Blood also carried most thyroid clonotypes expanded above 0.001.

Sequences were obtained from blood. This sequence originates from a woman between 40 and 55 years old with Graves' ophthalmopathy.

The CDR3 loop reads CASSSNRVWSQYF. The CDR3 region has the DNA TGTGCCAGCAGCTCAAACAGGGTGTGGTCCCAGTACTTC. The chain is built from TRBV27 and TRBJ2-5; tentative D call: TRBD1 (6 bases). Germline V gene lookup returns CDR1 MNHEY and CDR2 SMNVEV (reference sequence). V gave up 6 bases and J gave up 9 bases, with 17 bases separating them. The CDR3 covers 13 residues.